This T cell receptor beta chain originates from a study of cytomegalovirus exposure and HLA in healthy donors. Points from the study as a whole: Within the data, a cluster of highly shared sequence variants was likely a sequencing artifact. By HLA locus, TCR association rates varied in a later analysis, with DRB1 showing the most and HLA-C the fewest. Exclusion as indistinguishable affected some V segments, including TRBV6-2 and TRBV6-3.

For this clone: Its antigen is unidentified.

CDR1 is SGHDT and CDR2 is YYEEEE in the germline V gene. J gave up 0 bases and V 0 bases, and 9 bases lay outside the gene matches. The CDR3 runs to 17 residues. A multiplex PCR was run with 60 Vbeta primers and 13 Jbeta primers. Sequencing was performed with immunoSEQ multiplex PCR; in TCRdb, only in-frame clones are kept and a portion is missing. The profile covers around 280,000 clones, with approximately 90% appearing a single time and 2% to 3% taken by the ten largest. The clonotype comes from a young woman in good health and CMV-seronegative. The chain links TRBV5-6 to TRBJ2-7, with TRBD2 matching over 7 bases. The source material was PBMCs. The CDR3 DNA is TGTGCCAGCAGCTTGGAGGGTCTAGCGGCAAGCTCCTACGAGCAGTACTTC. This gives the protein CASSLEGLAASSYEQYF.